These 25 T cell receptor beta chains were sequenced from one sample in a study of control samples from healthy donors and cancer patients. Sequencing was performed with immunoSEQ multiplex PCR; in TCRdb, only in-frame clones are kept and a portion is missing. The sample shows around 100,000 clones, roughly 90% of them seen only once. Material for sequencing was blood. These receptors all stem from a woman between 65 and 79 years old in good health.

The genes are TRBV2 and TRBJ2-5, with D possibly matching TRBD2 (6 bases). The V end lost 8 bases, the J end lost 1 base, and 14 bases lay between the germline ends. The germline V gene has CDR1 SNHLY and CDR2 FYNNEI. This CDR3 contains 14 residues. The CDR3 DNA follows: TGTGCCAGCTCGGGACTCCCCTTCCAAGAGACCCAGTACTTC. It is translated as CASSGLPFQETQYF.

This rearrangement joins TRBV7-2 to TRBJ2-3, with 12 positions matching TRBD2. J gave up 4 bases and V 4 bases, and 6 bases lay outside the gene matches. Per the germline V gene, CDR1 is SGHTA and CDR2 is FQGNSA. The CDR3 runs to 16 residues. The CDR3 nucleotides read TGTGCCAGCAGCTCGACTAGCGGGAGAGTATCAGATACGCAGTATTTT. Translation gives CASSSTSGRVSDTQYF.

The chain is built from TRBV19 and TRBJ2-2; D ambiguous. The CDR3 is 14 amino acids. Germline-derived CDR1 and CDR2 are LNHDA and SQIVND (reference sequence). Trimming removed 6 bases from V and 7 bases from J, with 15 bases in between. The CDR3 DNA reads as TGTGCCAGTAGCCCCTCTGAGGCGGACGGGGAGCTGTTTTTT. Amino acids: CASSPSEADGELFF. The full variable domain, rest sourced from reference TRBV19 and TRBJ2-2, is DGGITQSPKYLFRKEGQNVTLSCEQNLNHDAMYWYRQDPGQGLRLIYYSQIVNDFQKGDIAEGYSVSREKKESFPLTVTSAQKNPTAFYLCASSPSEADGELFFGEGSRLTVL.

The rearrangement joins TRBV5-5 to TRBJ2-7; D not certain. CDR3 length equals 15 residues. In germline, CDR1 is SGHKS, CDR2 YYEKEE (reference sequence). V gave up 2 bases and J gave up 2 bases, with 14 bases separating them. CDR3 DNA: TGTGCCAGCAGCTTTGATGTCACGATTACCTACGAGCAGTACTTC. This encodes CASSFDVTITYEQYF.

The rearrangement joins TRBV5-6 to TRBJ2-1, with D maybe TRBD2 (5 bases). Germline-derived CDR1 and CDR2 are SGHDT and YYEEEE. The CDR3 runs to 14 residues. The V and J ends lost 0 bases and 5 bases respectively, with 9 bases between them. CDR3 coding DNA: TGTGCCAGCAGCTTGGTCGGGGAGCACAATGAGCAGTTCTTC. Amino acids: CASSLVGEHNEQFF.

The chain has TRBV6-1 and TRBJ2-5; 7 nucleotides agree with TRBD1. The V gene end was trimmed by 0 bases and the J gene end by 1 base; junction bases not matched to a gene: 5. The germline gives CDR1 MNHNS, CDR2 SASEGT. The CDR3 runs 16 residues. The CDR3: CASSEALGQTQETQYF. CDR3 sequence (DNA): TGTGCCAGCAGTGAAGCGTTGGGACAGACCCAAGAGACCCAGTACTTC.

The V gene is TRBV6-6, the J gene TRBJ1-2, with D possibly TRBD1 on 6 matching bases. This CDR3 is 12 amino acids long. V dropped 6 bases and J dropped 8 bases, with 13 bases sitting between them. Per the germline V gene, CDR1 is MNHNY and CDR2 is SVGAGI (reference sequence). CDR3 region: CASRTDRRGYTF. The CDR3 region has the DNA TGTGCCAGCAGAACCGACAGGAGGGGCTACACCTTC.

This rearrangement joins TRBV7-8 to TRBJ1-6; weak D call: TRBD1 (5 bases). CDR3 length equals 17 residues. V lost 3 bases and J 6 bases, leaving 18 bases between the germline ends. Germline-derived CDR1 and CDR2 are SGHVS and FQNEAQ. The CDR3 DNA reads as TGTGCCAGCAGCTTCGAGGCGCAGGGTTTTTTTAATTCACCCCTCCACTTT. Amino acid sequence: CASSFEAQGFFNSPLHF.

This chain connects TRBV19 to TRBJ2-5; 9 bases fit TRBD2. The CDR3 has 12 residues. V was pared by 5 bases and J by 6 bases, with 1 base of the junction left unmatched. Germline lookup yields CDR1 LNHDA and CDR2 SQIVND (reference sequence). The CDR3 spells CASSAGGKTQYF. CDR3 coding DNA: TGTGCCAGTAGTGCGGGGGGGAAGACCCAGTACTTC.

The V gene is TRBV25-1, the J gene TRBJ2-2, with TRBD2 identical over 12 bases. Germline V CDR1 and CDR2: MGHDK, SYGVNS. The J segment lost 4 bases and the V segment lost 5 bases, leaving 2 bases of the junction unmatched. This CDR3 contains 15 residues. CDR3 DNA: TGTGCCAGCAGTCGGACTAGCGGGGTCACCGGGGAGCTGTTTTTT. Translating gives CASSRTSGVTGELFF.

V usage is TRBV19 and J usage is TRBJ2-1, with 7 bases matching TRBD1. Germline CDR1 is LNHDA and CDR2 is SQIVND (reference sequence). This CDR3 spans 15 amino acids. J gave up 0 bases and V 4 bases, and 3 bases lay outside the gene matches. CDR3 nucleotide sequence: TGTGCCAGTAGTACGGGACAGAACTCCTACAATGAGCAGTTCTTC. It codes for CASSTGQNSYNEQFF.

The rearrangement links TRBV5-1 to TRBJ2-1; D is tentatively TRBD1 or TRBD2 (5 bases each). The CDR3 is 15 residues long. Germline V gives CDR1 SGHRS, CDR2 YFSETQ. V was pared by 3 bases and J by 2 bases, with 12 bases between. In DNA, the CDR3 is TGCGCCAGCAGCTCGTCCGGGACGACCTACAATGAGCAGTTCTTC. The encoded protein is CASSSSGTTYNEQFF.

This chain joins TRBV19 and TRBJ2-3, with 7 bases that match TRBD2. Trimming took 1 base from V and 4 from J; bases not matched to a gene: 11. The CDR3 has 17 residues. Germline lookup yields CDR1 LNHDA and CDR2 SQIVND (reference sequence). CDR3 bases: TGTGCCAGTAGTATAGCCCCGGGTTTACGGGGGGCAGATACGCAGTATTTT. Its protein is CASSIAPGLRGADTQYF.

The rearrangement links TRBV15 to TRBJ1-2; D unclear. CDR1 and CDR2 from the germline V gene are LNHNV and YYDKDF (reference sequence). The CDR3 sequence is 12 residues long. V shed 0 bases and J shed 5 bases, with 4 bases lying between them. This CDR3 reads CATSRDAYGYTF. DNA of the CDR3: TGTGCCACCAGCAGAGACGCTTATGGCTACACCTTC. Variable domain in full (rest from reference TRBV15 and TRBJ1-2): DAMVIQNPRYQVTQFGKPVTLSCSQTLNHNVMYWYQQKSSQAPKLLFHYYDKDFNNEADTPDNFQSRRPNTSFCFLDIRSPGLGDTAMYLCATSRDAYGYTFGSGTRLTVV.

The rearrangement uses TRBV2 and TRBJ1-2; D is uncertain. The ends were cut back, 7 bases at V and 7 bases at J, with 13 bases in the middle. CDR1 is SNHLY, CDR2 FYNNEI, per germline. This CDR3 has 12 residues. In nucleotides, the CDR3 is TGTGCCAGCAAGGCCCAAGAGGCTGGCTACACCTTC. This translates into CASKAQEAGYTF.

This chain uses TRBV5-1 with TRBJ1-4; TRBD1 agrees at 9 bases. With V trimmed by 4 bases and J by 8 bases, 6 bases remained unmatched. The V gene's germline CDR1 is SGHRS and CDR2 YFSETQ. The CDR3 loop spans 14 amino acids. CDR3 in DNA: TGCGCCAGCAGCCCACAGGGGGCTGGAGAAAAACTGTTTTTT. Translating it yields CASSPQGAGEKLFF.

The table lists this clone with a few counts. The chain joins TRBV2 to TRBJ1-1; D unresolved. Germline lookup yields CDR1 SNHLY and CDR2 FYNNEI. The V end was cut by 6 bases, the J end by 6 bases, with 23 bases between. The length of the CDR3 is 16 residues. The chain's CDR3 is CASSGEAAWAGAEAFF. CDR3 bases: TGTGCCAGCAGCGGGGAGGCTGCCTGGGCGGGAGCTGAAGCTTTCTTT.

CDR3 sequence (DNA): TGTGCCAGCAGAACAGGGGGCGCGAGCAATCAGCCCCAGCATTTT. It encodes CASRTGGASNQPQHF. This chain connects TRBV2 to TRBJ1-5; the match to TRBD1 covers 9 bases. The CDR3 has 15 residues. The V gene end was trimmed by 6 bases and the J gene end by 1 base; junction bases not matched to a gene: 4. The germline V gene has CDR1 SNHLY and CDR2 FYNNEI. Drawing the rest from reference TRBV2 and TRBJ1-5, the complete variable domain is EPEVTQTPSHQVTQMGQEVILRCVPISNHLYFYWYRQILGQKVEFLVSFYNNEISEKSEIFDDQFSVERPDGSNFTLKIRSTKLEDSAMYFCASRTGGASNQPQHFGDGTRLSIL.

This clone showed up just once. The chain has TRBV6-5 and TRBJ2-5, with TRBD1 as a possible D gene (6 bases). The ends were cut back, 5 bases at V and 5 bases at J, with 18 bases in the middle. Germline V lookup: CDR1 MNHEY, CDR2 SVGAGI. The CDR3 has 15 residues. The CDR3 DNA reads as TGTGCCAGCAGTCTACAGACTACAGGGCGGGAGACCCAGTACTTC. Its translation: CASSLQTTGRETQYF.

The rearrangement joins TRBV6-5 to TRBJ1-1; 7 bases are a match to TRBD1. The V and J ends lost 5 bases and 1 base, in that order; junction bases with no gene match: 7. CDR1 and CDR2 (germline): MNHEY, SVGAGI. The CDR3 has 15 amino acids. In DNA form, the CDR3 reads TGTGCCAGCAGTAAATACAGGGGTAGGAACACTGAAGCTTTCTTT. This sequence encodes CASSKYRGRNTEAFF.

The chain recombines TRBV5-1 with TRBJ2-5; 9 bases fit TRBD2. CDR1 is SGHRS, CDR2 YFSETQ, per germline. V lost 0 bases to trimming and J lost 1 base; unmatched junction nucleotides: 7. CDR3 length: 17 amino acids. The CDR3 protein is CASSLEVAGVTQETQYF. The CDR3 region has the DNA TGCGCCAGCAGCTTGGAGGTAGCGGGAGTTACCCAAGAGACCCAGTACTTC.

A word on this clone: One end of the junction is discordant with germline, which a read error may explain. The chain uses TRBV5-1 and TRBJ1-2; D may be TRBD1 (6 bases). The CDR3 is made up of 12 amino acids. The germline CDR1 and CDR2 sequences are SGHRS and YFSETQ. CDR3 sequence reads: CASTLDLRGIVF. CDR3 sequence (DNA): TGCGCCAGCACATTGGACCTCAGGGGAATAGTCTTC.

This chain connects TRBV5-6 to TRBJ2-7; no firm D call. V gave up 2 bases and J gave up 2 bases, with 14 bases separating them. CDR1 is SGHDT and CDR2 is YYEEEE in the germline V gene. There are 15 residues in the CDR3. The CDR3 loop is CASSFIRAGPYEQYF. Here the CDR3 DNA reads TGTGCCAGCAGCTTCATCCGGGCTGGCCCCTACGAGCAGTACTTC.

The chain carries TRBV19 and TRBJ2-3, with TRBD2 matching over 8 bases. Germline assignment: CDR1 LNHDA and CDR2 SQIVND (reference sequence). V lost 4 bases and J lost 2; bases outside the gene matches: 2. CDR3 size: 14 residues. CDR3 protein: CASSKTSVTDTQYF. Written as DNA, the CDR3 is TGTGCCAGTAGTAAGACTAGCGTCACAGATACGCAGTATTTT.

The V call is TRBV6-6, the J call TRBJ1-3, with 7 nucleotides matching TRBD1. Germline trimming cut 6 bases from V and 2 bases from J; bases unmatched to any gene: 7. CDR1 and CDR2 from the germline V gene are MNHNY and SVGAGI (reference sequence). The CDR3 runs to 15 residues. Here the CDR3 reads CASSRDRVPGNTIYF. The CDR3 coding sequence is TGTGCCAGCAGCAGAGACAGGGTCCCTGGAAACACCATATATTTT.